Listed below are T cell receptor beta chains from one sample, sequenced in a study of shared clonotypes between healthy human individuals. Method: immunoSEQ multiplex PCR; TCRdb's copy keeps in-frame clones and lacks some. The profile shows about 2.4 million clones, approximately 92% of them singletons. Material: naive CD4+ T cells sorted from blood. These receptors were collected from a man between 18 and 29 years old in good health. The CDR3 runs from the conserved cysteine through the conserved F or W. The D gene is left open where the match is weak. Clone size appears in some rows only: once, few, many, or a class for an expanded clone.

j_gene | d_gene | abundance | v_gene | len | CDR3nt | CDR3aa
TRBJ2-7 | . | . | TRBV29-1 | 14 | TGCAGCGTTGAGGGCCCCCCGGAAACCTACGAGCAGTACTTC | CSVEGPPETYEQYF
TRBJ2-3 | TRBD2 | once | TRBV7-3 | 16 | TGTGCCAGCAGCTCCCGGACTAGCGGGGGCCAAGATACGCAGTATTTT | CASSSRTSGGQDTQYF
TRBJ1-1 | . | once | TRBV6-5 | 13 | TGTGCCAGCAGCCCGCTGGGGAACACTGAAGCTTTCTTT | CASSPLGNTEAFF
TRBJ2-7 | TRBD1 | . | TRBV28 | 16 | TGTGCCAGCAGTTCGATAGGACAGGGAAGCTCCTACGAGCAGTACTTC | CASSSIGQGSSYEQYF
TRBJ1-1 | TRBD1 | . | TRBV19 | 14 | TGTGCCAGTAGTATCGACTCGGGACAGGGGGGAGCTTTCTTT | CASSIDSGQGGAFF
TRBJ2-7 | . | . | TRBV4-3 | 12 | TGCGCCAGCAGCCGCAGACAGGCCGAGCAGTACTTC | CASSRRQAEQYF
TRBJ2-7 | . | . | TRBV5-6 | 14 | TGTGCCAGCAGAGCACTGGCGGGGGCGGGCGAGCAGTACTTC | CASRALAGAGEQYF
TRBJ2-5 | TRBD2 | . | TRBV14 | 22 | TGTGCCAGCAGGGGGGGAGATCTTGCGTGGCGGGAGGGTATACTTTACCAAGAGACCCAGTACTTC | CASRGGDLAWREGILYQETQYF
TRBJ2-1 | TRBD2 | . | TRBV5-1 | 17 | TGCGCCAGCAGCTTGGCCATAAGCGGGGGGGCCCCTCGGGAGCAGTTCTTC | CASSLAISGGAPREQFF
TRBJ1-6 | . | . | TRBV6-5 | 15 | TGTGCCAGCAGCCGAACCGCCTCCTATAATTCACCCCTCCACTTT | CASSRTASYNSPLHF
TRBJ2-7 | . | . | TRBV6-6 | 14 | TGTGCCAGCAGTTACTCCGGGAGTACGTACGAGCAGTACTTC | CASSYSGSTYEQYF
TRBJ2-1 | TRBD1 | . | TRBV6-5 | 14 | TGTGCCAGCAGCACAGGGGGCTCCTACAATGAGCAGTTCTTC | CASSTGGSYNEQFF
TRBJ1-5 | TRBD1 | few | TRBV19 | 17 | TGTGCCAGTAGATTGGACAGGGGACGGGGCAGCAATCAGCCCCAGCATTTT | CASRLDRGRGSNQPQHF
TRBJ2-5 | . | . | TRBV19 | 16 | TGTGCCAGTAGTCGGAGGTCAGCCCCGATCCAAGAGACCCAGTACTTC | CASSRRSAPIQETQYF
TRBJ2-5 | . | . | TRBV9 | 15 | TGTGCCAGCAGCGTAGATGGCTATTCTCTAGAGACCCAGTACTTC | CASSVDGYSLETQYF
TRBJ2-5 | . | . | TRBV12-5 | 13 | TGTGCTAGTGGTTTGGCAGGCGGTCAAGCCCAGTACTTC | CASGLAGGQAQYF
TRBJ2-6 | . | . | TRBV7-9 | 16 | TGTGCCAGCAGCAGAACTAGGGACTCTGGGGCCAACGTCCTGACTTTC | CASSRTRDSGANVLTF
TRBJ1-2 | . | . | TRBV5-6 | 13 | TGTGCCAGCAGCTTGGGGAGGGGGTATGGCTACACCTTC | CASSLGRGYGYTF
TRBJ1-3 | . | . | TRBV29-1 | 16 | TGCAGCGTTGAAGATTTGCACGGTAGCTCTGGAAACACCATATATTTT | CSVEDLHGSSGNTIYF
TRBJ1-1 | . | . | TRBV10-3 | 15 | TGTGCCATCAGTGAGTCGAGGGGGGGGAACACTGAAGCTTTCTTT | CAISESRGGNTEAFF
TRBJ2-1 | . | . | TRBV4-3 | 15 | TGCGCCAGCAGCCAAGAGGGGATTTATTACAATGAGCAGTTCTTC | CASSQEGIYYNEQFF
TRBJ1-6 | . | . | TRBV10-3 | 12 | TGTGCCACCAGTGAACAGGGTTCACCCCTCCACTTT | CATSEQGSPLHF
TRBJ2-7 | . | . | TRBV18 | 15 | TGTGCCAGCTCACCAAGGGGCCGAAGCTCCTACGAGCAGTACTTC | CASSPRGRSSYEQYF
TRBJ1-1 | TRBD1 | . | TRBV6-6 | 15 | TGTGCCAGCAGCCTCAGGACAGGGCAGAACACTGAAGCTTTCTTT | CASSLRTGQNTEAFF
TRBJ1-1 | . | . | TRBV10-3 | 13 | TGTGCCATCACGTGGGACAAAAACACTGAAGCTTTCTTT | CAITWDKNTEAFF
TRBJ1-2 | . | . | TRBV5-1 | 15 | TGCGCCAGCAGCCCCTGGTGGGGGACCAACTATGGCTACACCTTC | CASSPWWGTNYGYTF
TRBJ1-5 | . | once | TRBV18 | 15 | TGTGCCAGCTCACCAGCGGTTCCTAGCAATCAGCCCCAGCATTTT | CASSPAVPSNQPQHF
TRBJ1-2 | . | . | TRBV28 | 13 | TGTGCCAGCAGTCTCGGACAGCACTATGGCTACACCTTC | CASSLGQHYGYTF
TRBJ2-3 | TRBD1 | . | TRBV30 | 19 | TGTGCCTGGACCGTCTCGGGACAGGCTTTGGGACTGGGCACAGATACGCAGTATTTT | CAWTVSGQALGLGTDTQYF
TRBJ1-5 | . | . | TRBV5-1 | 18 | TGCGCCAGCAGCCGGACCGGGACGGAGCCGATAATCTTGTGGCCCCAGCATTTT | CASSRTGTEPIILWPQHF
TRBJ1-2 | TRBD1 | . | TRBV7-2 | 16 | TGTGCCAGCAGCCCCAAGAGCGTCGGGACAGTTAATGGCTACACCTTC | CASSPKSVGTVNGYTF
TRBJ1-1 | TRBD1 | . | TRBV7-3 | 15 | TGTGCCAGCAGCTTAGGGACAGGGATGAACACTGAAGCTTTCTTT | CASSLGTGMNTEAFF
TRBJ1-1 | TRBD1 | . | TRBV7-2 | 13 | TGTGCCAGCAGCCCAGGGGGGTTCCCTGAAGCTTTCTTT | CASSPGGFPEAFF
TRBJ2-5 | TRBD1 | . | TRBV7-2 | 14 | TGTGCCAGCAGCTTAAGGACAGGGCAAGAGACCCAGTACTTC | CASSLRTGQETQYF
TRBJ1-2 | TRBD1 | once | TRBV2 | 15 | TGTGCCAGCAGTGCATCACAGGGGGCTTGGTATGGCTACACCTTC | CASSASQGAWYGYTF
TRBJ2-1 | . | few | TRBV19 | 15 | TGTGCCAGTAGCGAACAGTTCCTCTCCTACAATGAGCAGTTCTTC | CASSEQFLSYNEQFF
TRBJ1-1 | . | few | TRBV7-9 | 15 | TGTGCCAGCAGCACCAGATTGGGAAGGAACACTGAAGCTTTCTTT | CASSTRLGRNTEAFF
TRBJ1-1 | . | . | TRBV6-1 | 13 | TGTGCCAGCAGCGTAGAATGGAACACTGAAGCTTTCTTT | CASSVEWNTEAFF
TRBJ1-4 | . | . | TRBV6-6 | 13 | TGTGCCAGCAGAGACAGGCTTTCTGAAAAACTGTTTTTT | CASRDRLSEKLFF
TRBJ2-1 | . | . | TRBV7-8 | 12 | TGTGCCAGCAGCTTATTGGGCGGTGAGCAGTTCTTC | CASSLLGGEQFF
TRBJ2-2 | . | once | TRBV4-3 | 16 | TGCGCCAGCAGCCAAGATAAGACATTGGACACCGGGGAGCTGTTTTTT | CASSQDKTLDTGELFF
TRBJ1-2 | TRBD1 | . | TRBV10-3 | 15 | TGTGCCATCAGTGAGTGGACAGGGGGCGACTATGGCTACACCTTC | CAISEWTGGDYGYTF
TRBJ2-5 | . | . | TRBV19 | 12 | TGTGCCAGTAGTTCAGGGAAGGAGACCCAGTACTTC | CASSSGKETQYF
TRBJ1-4 | . | . | TRBV29-1 | 13 | TGCAGCGCCGGAGGGGGGTTTAATGAAAAACTGTTTTTT | CSAGGGFNEKLFF
TRBJ2-2 | . | . | TRBV27 | 15 | TGTGCCAGCAGTAGGGACTTCGCGAACACCGGGGAGCTGTTTTTT | CASSRDFANTGELFF
TRBJ1-4 | . | . | TRBV21-1 | 15 | TGTGCCAGCAGCAAAGAGCGGAGGGTGGCTGAAAAACTGTTTTTT | CASSKERRVAEKLFF
TRBJ1-2 | . | . | TRBV13 | 14 | TGTGCCAGCAGCGAGCAAGGGCGGGTCTATGGCTACACCTTC | CASSEQGRVYGYTF
TRBJ2-1 | . | . | TRBV9 | 15 | TGTGCCAGCAGCGTAGCAGGGGAACGTTACAATGAGCAGTTCTTC | CASSVAGERYNEQFF
TRBJ1-5 | . | . | TRBV18 | 14 | TGTGCCAGCTCACCACGGCAAGACAATCAGCCCCAGCATTTT | CASSPRQDNQPQHF